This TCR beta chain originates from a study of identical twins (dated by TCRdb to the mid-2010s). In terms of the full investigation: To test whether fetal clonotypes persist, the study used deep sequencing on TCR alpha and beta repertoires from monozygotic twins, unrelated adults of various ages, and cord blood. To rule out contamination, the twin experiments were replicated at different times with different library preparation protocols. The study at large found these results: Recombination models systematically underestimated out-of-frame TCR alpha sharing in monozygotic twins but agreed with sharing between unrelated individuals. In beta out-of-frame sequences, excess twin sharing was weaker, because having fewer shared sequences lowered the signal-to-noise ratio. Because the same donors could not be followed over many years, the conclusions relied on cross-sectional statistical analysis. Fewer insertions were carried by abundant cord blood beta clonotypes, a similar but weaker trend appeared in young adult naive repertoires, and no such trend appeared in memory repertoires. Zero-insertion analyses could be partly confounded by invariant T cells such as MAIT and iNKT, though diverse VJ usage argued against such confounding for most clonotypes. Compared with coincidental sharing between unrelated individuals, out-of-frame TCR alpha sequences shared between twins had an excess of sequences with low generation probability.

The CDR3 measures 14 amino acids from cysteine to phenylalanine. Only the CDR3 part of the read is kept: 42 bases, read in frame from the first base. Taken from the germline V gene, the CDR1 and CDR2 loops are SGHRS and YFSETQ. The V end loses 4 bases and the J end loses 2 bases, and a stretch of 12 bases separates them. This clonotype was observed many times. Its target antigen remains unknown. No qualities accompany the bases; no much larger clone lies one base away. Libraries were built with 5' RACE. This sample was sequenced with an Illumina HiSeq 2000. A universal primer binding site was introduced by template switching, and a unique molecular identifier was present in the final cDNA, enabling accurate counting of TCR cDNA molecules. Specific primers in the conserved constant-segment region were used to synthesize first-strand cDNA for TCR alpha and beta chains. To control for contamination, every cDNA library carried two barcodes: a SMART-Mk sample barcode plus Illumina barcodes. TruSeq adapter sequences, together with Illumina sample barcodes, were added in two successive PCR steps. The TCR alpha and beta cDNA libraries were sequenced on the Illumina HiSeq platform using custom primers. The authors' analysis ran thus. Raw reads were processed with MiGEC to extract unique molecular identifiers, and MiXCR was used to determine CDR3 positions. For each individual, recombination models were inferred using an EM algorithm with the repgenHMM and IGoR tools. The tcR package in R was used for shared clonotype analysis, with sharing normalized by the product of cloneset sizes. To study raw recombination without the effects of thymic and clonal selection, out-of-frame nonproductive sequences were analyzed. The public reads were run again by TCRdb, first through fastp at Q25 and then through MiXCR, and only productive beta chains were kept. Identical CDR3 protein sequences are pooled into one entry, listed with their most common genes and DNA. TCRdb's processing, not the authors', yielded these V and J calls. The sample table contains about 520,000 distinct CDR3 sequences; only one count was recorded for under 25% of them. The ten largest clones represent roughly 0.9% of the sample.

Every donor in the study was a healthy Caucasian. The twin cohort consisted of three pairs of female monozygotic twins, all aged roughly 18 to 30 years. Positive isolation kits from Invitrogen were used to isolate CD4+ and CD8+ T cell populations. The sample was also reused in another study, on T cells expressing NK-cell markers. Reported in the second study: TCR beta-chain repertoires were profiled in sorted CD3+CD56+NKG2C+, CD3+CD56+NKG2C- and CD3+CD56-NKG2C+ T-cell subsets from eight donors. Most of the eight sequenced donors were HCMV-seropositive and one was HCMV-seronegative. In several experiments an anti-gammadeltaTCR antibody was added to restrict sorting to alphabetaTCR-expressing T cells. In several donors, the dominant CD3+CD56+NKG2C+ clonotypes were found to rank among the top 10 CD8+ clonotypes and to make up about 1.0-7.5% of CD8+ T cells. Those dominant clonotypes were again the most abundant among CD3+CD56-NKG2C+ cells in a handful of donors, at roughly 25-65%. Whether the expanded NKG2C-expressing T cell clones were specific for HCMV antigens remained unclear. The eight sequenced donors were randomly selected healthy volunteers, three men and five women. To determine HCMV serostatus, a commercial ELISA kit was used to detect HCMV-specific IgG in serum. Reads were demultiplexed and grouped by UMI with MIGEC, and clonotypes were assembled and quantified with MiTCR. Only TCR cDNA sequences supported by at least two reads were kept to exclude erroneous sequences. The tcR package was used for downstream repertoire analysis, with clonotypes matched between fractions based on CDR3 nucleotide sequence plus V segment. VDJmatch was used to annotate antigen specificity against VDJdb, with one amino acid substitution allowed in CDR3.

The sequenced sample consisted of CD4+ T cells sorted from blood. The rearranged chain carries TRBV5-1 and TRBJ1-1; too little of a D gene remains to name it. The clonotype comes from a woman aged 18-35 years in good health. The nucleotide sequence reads TGCGCCAGCAGCGCTCTAGGATATAACACTGAAGCTTTCTTT. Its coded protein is CASSALGYNTEAFF.